These T cell receptor beta chains were read from a single sample in a study of T cell changes during pregnancy in multiple sclerosis. Generated by immunoSEQ multiplex PCR, the TCRdb table keeps only in-frame clones and is missing some. The data show roughly 40,000 clones, less than 95% seen once. Sequencing used peripheral blood, obtained in the third trimester of pregnancy. The receptors stem from a female donor with multiple sclerosis, enrolled in a pregnancy study. The CDR3 runs from the conserved cysteine through the conserved F or W. The D gene is left open where the match is weak. A clone size is listed for some rows: how often the clone was seen (once, few, many), or a class if it is expanded.

D	V	size	J	CDR3	DNA
TRBD1	TRBV6-1	.	TRBJ2-1	CACRDRAYNEQFF	TGTGCCTGCCGGGACAGGGCCTACAATGAGCAGTTCTTC
.	TRBV30	.	TRBJ2-7	CAWKGPRTADEQYF	TGTGCCTGGAAGGGACCACGGACAGCTGACGAGCAGTACTTC
TRBD2	TRBV28	.	TRBJ2-3	CASILRGLAGGDTQYF	TGTGCCAGCATTCTTAGAGGGCTAGCGGGAGGAGATACGCAGTATTTT
.	TRBV4-1	.	TRBJ2-2	CASSPRWELFF	TGCGCCAGCAGCCCTCGTTGGGAGCTGTTTTTT
.	TRBV7-6	.	TRBJ1-6	CASSLVVGEAPLHF	TGTGCCAGCAGCTTAGTGGTTGGGGAGGCACCCCTCCACTTT
TRBD1	TRBV7-9	.	TRBJ2-7	CASSYGGTGDYEQYF	TGTGCCAGCAGCTATGGGGGGACAGGGGATTACGAGCAGTACTTC
TRBD2	TRBV7-8	.	TRBJ2-7	CASSLVPSAGASYEQYF	TGTGCCAGCAGCTTAGTTCCCTCAGCGGGGGCGTCCTACGAGCAGTACTTC
.	TRBV27	.	TRBJ1-1	CASSLRPLLNTEAFF	TGTGCCAGCAGTTTACGTCCCCTTTTGAACACTGAAGCTTTCTTT
TRBD2	TRBV10-3	.	TRBJ2-1	CAISVFKAGGLNEQFF	TGTGCCATCAGTGTCTTTAAAGCGGGAGGCTTAAATGAGCAGTTCTTC
.	TRBV6-5	.	TRBJ2-7	CASRPYRVSDEQYF	TGTGCCAGCAGACCCTACAGGGTTTCGGACGAGCAGTACTTC
TRBD2	TRBV19	.	TRBJ2-1	CASSISLAGANEQFF	TGTGCCAGTAGTATTAGTCTGGCGGGAGCTAATGAGCAGTTCTTC
TRBD1	TRBV30	once	TRBJ1-6	CACKDRSNSPLHF	TGTGCCTGTAAGGACAGGAGTAATTCACCCCTCCACTTT
.	TRBV11-3	.	TRBJ1-2	CASSSGTNYGYTF	TGTGCCAGCAGCTCAGGGACTAACTATGGCTACACCTTC
.	TRBV19	.	TRBJ2-7	CASSIGGGNYEQYF	TGTGCCAGTAGTATAGGAGGGGGAAATTACGAGCAGTACTTC
TRBD1	TRBV5-1	.	TRBJ1-1	CASSDGQDMNTEAFF	TGCGCCAGCAGCGATGGACAGGACATGAACACTGAAGCTTTCTTT
TRBD1	TRBV28	.	TRBJ1-2	CASSQGGTGFMHGYTF	TGTGCCAGCAGTCAAGGGGGGACAGGGTTTATGCATGGCTACACCTTC
.	TRBV6-4	.	TRBJ2-1	CASSDSTVRPYNEQFF	TGTGCCAGCAGTGACTCGACAGTCAGACCCTACAATGAGCAGTTCTTC
.	TRBV30	.	TRBJ2-2	CAWSKQNTGELFF	TGTGCCTGGAGTAAACAGAACACCGGGGAGCTGTTTTTT
.	TRBV6-5	.	TRBJ1-1	CASMRSLETEAFF	TGTGCCAGCATGAGAAGTCTGGAGACTGAAGCTTTCTTT
TRBD2	TRBV4-1	.	TRBJ2-3	CASSRLAGEGDTQYF	TGCGCCAGCAGCCGGTTAGCGGGAGAGGGAGATACGCAGTATTTT
TRBD1	TRBV15	.	TRBJ1-1	CATSLTRDRFMNTEAFF	TGTGCCACATCTCTGACCCGGGACAGATTCATGAACACTGAAGCTTTCTTT
.	TRBV28	.	TRBJ1-4	CASRNEDRLNEKLFF	TGTGCCAGCCGTAATGAGGACAGACTTAATGAAAAACTGTTTTTT
.	TRBV19	.	TRBJ1-3	CAIREDENSGNTIYF	TGTGCCATCCGGGAGGATGAGAACTCTGGAAACACCATATATTTT
.	TRBV13	.	TRBJ1-6	CASSLSANYNSPLHF	TGTGCCAGCAGCTTAAGCGCGAACTATAATTCACCCCTCCACTTT
.	TRBV7-9	.	TRBJ1-1	CASSLVSGVFSLTEAFF	TGTGCCAGCAGCTTAGTATCAGGGGTTTTCTCCCTCACTGAAGCTTTCTTT
.	TRBV19	.	TRBJ2-6	CASRSKVKITFGGANVLTF	TGTGCCAGTAGATCCAAAGTCAAAATAACCTTCGGTGGGGCCAACGTCCTGACTTTC
.	TRBV7-2	.	TRBJ2-7	CASSPQTGTFYEQYF	TGTGCCAGCAGCCCCCAGACAGGAACTTTCTACGAGCAGTACTTC
.	TRBV18	once	TRBJ2-7	CASSPDRSYEQYF	TGTGCCAGCTCACCCGACAGGTCCTACGAGCAGTACTTC
TRBD2	TRBV11-3	once	TRBJ2-3	CASSQGTSGETDTQYF	TGTGCCAGCAGCCAAGGGACTAGCGGGGAGACAGATACGCAGTATTTT
TRBD2	TRBV29-1	.	TRBJ2-1	CSVYPTSGFYNEQFF	TGCAGCGTTTACCCGACTAGCGGGTTCTACAATGAGCAGTTCTTC
.	TRBV7-2	.	TRBJ1-1	CASSLLPGRTEAFF	TGTGCCAGCAGCTTACTGCCTGGGAGGACTGAAGCTTTCTTT
TRBD2	TRBV5-1	.	TRBJ2-1	CASRGGLAGFPEQFF	TGCGCCAGCAGGGGTGGACTAGCGGGATTCCCTGAGCAGTTCTTC
TRBD2	TRBV18	few	TRBJ2-5	CASSPQGGETQYF	TGTGCCAGCTCACCTCAGGGAGGGGAGACCCAGTACTTC
TRBD1	TRBV7-8	.	TRBJ1-3	CASSIQGAVGNTIYF	TGTGCCAGCAGCATTCAGGGGGCGGTGGGAAACACCATATATTTT
.	TRBV6-5	.	TRBJ2-1	CASKPRANSYNEQFF	TGTGCCAGCAAACCCAGGGCCAACTCCTACAATGAGCAGTTCTTC
TRBD1	TRBV10-3	.	TRBJ1-5	CAIRRDRNQPQHF	TGTGCCATCAGGAGGGACAGAAATCAGCCCCAGCATTTT
TRBD2	TRBV27	medium-sized	TRBJ2-7	CAAGGLGEQYF	TGTGCCGCGGGAGGCTTGGGGGAGCAGTACTTC
.	TRBV5-4	once	TRBJ2-3	CASSSTPDTQYF	TGTGCCAGCAGCTCGACACCAGATACGCAGTATTTT
TRBD1	TRBV7-8	.	TRBJ1-5	CASSLVGQGGVGNQPQHF	TGTGCCAGCAGCTTAGTTGGACAGGGAGGCGTCGGCAATCAGCCCCAGCATTTT
.	TRBV7-2	.	TRBJ1-2	CASRGTIYGYTF	TGTGCCAGCAGAGGGACAATCTATGGCTACACCTTC
TRBD2	TRBV5-8	.	TRBJ2-1	CASNPWASGEYNEQFF	TGTGCCAGCAACCCCTGGGCTAGCGGGGAGTACAATGAGCAGTTCTTC
.	TRBV7-9	.	TRBJ2-1	CASSSSGGGGNNEQFF	TGTGCCAGCAGCTCTTCAGGAGGGGGGGGAAACAATGAGCAGTTCTTC
TRBD1	TRBV7-9	.	TRBJ1-6	CASSFPGQGNNSPLHF	TGTGCCAGCAGCTTCCCGGGACAGGGAAATAATTCACCCCTCCACTTT
TRBD1	TRBV7-2	.	TRBJ2-5	CASSSPSQGAIAETQYF	TGTGCCAGCAGCTCTCCGAGCCAGGGGGCGATAGCAGAGACCCAGTACTTC
TRBD1	TRBV30	few	TRBJ1-5	CAWSVRGYQPQHF	TGTGCCTGGAGTGTCAGGGGGTATCAGCCCCAGCATTTT
TRBD2	TRBV6-4	few	TRBJ2-2	CASSSGGANTGELFF	TGTGCCAGCAGTAGCGGGGGGGCGAACACCGGGGAGCTGTTTTTT
.	TRBV5-6	.	TRBJ2-6	CASSPTGIGANVLTF	TGTGCCAGCAGCCCTACAGGAATTGGGGCCAACGTCCTGACTTTC
.	TRBV27	.	TRBJ1-5	CASSSWGVNQPQHF	TGTGCCAGCTCCTCTTGGGGGGTCAATCAGCCCCAGCATTTT
TRBD1	TRBV4-2	few	TRBJ2-6	CASSQGTGSGANVLTF	TGTGCCAGCAGCCAAGGGACAGGCTCTGGGGCCAACGTCCTGACTTTC
TRBD2	TRBV10-3	.	TRBJ2-3	CAISSGITDTQYF	TGTGCCATCAGTAGCGGGATCACAGATACGCAGTATTTT